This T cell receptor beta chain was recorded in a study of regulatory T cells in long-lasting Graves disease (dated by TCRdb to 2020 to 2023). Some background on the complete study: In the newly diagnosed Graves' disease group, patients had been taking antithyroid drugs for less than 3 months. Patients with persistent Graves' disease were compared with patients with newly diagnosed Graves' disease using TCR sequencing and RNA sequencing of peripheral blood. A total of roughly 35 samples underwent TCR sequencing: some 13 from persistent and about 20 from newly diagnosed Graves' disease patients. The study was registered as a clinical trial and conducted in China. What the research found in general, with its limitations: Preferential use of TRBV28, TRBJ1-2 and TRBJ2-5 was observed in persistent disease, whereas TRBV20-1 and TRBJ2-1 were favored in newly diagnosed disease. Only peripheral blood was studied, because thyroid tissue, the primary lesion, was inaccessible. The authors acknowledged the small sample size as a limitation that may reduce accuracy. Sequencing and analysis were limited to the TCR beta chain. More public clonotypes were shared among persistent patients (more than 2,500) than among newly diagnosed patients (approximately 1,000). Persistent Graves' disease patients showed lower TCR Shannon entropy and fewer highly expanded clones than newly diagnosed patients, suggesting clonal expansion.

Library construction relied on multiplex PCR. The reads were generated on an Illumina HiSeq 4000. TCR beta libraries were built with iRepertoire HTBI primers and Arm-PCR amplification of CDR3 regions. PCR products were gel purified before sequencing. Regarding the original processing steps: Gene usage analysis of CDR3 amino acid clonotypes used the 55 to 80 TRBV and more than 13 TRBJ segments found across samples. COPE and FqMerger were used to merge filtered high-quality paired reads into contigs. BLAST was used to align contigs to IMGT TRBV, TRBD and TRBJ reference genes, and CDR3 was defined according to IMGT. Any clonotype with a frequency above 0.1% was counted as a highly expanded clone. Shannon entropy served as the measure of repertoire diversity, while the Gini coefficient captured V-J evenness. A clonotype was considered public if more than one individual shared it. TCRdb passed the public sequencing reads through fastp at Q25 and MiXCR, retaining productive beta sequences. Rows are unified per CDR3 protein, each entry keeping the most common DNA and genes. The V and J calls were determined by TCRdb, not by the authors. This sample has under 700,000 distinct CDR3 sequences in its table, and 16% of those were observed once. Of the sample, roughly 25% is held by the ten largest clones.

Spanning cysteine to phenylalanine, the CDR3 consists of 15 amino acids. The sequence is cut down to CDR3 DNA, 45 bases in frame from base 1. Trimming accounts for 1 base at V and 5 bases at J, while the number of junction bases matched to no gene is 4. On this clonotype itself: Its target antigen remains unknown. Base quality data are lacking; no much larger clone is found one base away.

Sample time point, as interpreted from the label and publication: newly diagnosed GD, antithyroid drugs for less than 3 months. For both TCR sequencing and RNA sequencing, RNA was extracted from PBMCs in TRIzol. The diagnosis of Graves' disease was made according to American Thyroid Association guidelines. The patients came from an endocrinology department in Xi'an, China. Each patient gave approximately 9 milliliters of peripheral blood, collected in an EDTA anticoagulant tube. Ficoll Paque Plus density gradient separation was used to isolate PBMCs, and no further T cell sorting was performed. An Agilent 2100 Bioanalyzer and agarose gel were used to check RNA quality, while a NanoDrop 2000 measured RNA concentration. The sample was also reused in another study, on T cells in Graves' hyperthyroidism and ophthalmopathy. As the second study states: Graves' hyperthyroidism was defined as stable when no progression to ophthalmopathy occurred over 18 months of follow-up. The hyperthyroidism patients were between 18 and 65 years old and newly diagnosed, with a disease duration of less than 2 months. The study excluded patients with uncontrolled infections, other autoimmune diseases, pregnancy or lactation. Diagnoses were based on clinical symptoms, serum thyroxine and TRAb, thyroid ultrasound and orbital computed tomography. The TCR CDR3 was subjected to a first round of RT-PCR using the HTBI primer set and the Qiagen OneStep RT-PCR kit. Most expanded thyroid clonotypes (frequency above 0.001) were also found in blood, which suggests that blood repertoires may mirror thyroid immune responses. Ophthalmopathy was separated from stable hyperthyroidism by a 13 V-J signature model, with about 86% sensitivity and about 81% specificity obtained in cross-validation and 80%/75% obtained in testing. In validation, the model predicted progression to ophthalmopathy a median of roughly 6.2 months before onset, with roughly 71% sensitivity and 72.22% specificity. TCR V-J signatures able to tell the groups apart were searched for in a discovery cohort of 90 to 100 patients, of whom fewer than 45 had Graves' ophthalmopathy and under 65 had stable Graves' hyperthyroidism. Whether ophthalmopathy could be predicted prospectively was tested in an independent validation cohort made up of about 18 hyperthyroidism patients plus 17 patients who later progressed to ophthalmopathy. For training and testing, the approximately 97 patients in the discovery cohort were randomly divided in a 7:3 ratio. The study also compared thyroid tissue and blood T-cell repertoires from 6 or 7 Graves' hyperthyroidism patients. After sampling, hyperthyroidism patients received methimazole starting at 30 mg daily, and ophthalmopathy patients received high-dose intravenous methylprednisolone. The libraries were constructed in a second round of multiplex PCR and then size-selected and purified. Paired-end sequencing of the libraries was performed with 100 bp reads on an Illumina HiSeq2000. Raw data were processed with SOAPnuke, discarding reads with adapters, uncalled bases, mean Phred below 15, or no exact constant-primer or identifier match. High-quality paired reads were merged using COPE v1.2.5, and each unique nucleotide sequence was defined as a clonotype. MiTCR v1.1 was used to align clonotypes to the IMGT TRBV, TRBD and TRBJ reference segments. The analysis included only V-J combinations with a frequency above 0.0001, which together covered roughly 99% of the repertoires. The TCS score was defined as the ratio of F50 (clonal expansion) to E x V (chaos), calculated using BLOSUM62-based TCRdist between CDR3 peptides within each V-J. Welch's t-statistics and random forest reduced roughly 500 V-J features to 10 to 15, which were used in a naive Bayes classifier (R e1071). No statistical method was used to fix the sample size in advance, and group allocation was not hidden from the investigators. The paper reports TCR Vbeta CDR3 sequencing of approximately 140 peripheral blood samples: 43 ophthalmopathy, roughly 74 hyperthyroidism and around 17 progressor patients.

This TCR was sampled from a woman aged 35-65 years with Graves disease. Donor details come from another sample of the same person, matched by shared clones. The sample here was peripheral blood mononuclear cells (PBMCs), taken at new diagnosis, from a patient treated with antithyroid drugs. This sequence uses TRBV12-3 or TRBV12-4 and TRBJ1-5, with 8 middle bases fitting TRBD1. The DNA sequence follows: TGTGCCAGCAGTTTAGGCGCAGGGGGCCATCAGCCCCAGCATTTT. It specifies CASSLGAGGHQPQHF.